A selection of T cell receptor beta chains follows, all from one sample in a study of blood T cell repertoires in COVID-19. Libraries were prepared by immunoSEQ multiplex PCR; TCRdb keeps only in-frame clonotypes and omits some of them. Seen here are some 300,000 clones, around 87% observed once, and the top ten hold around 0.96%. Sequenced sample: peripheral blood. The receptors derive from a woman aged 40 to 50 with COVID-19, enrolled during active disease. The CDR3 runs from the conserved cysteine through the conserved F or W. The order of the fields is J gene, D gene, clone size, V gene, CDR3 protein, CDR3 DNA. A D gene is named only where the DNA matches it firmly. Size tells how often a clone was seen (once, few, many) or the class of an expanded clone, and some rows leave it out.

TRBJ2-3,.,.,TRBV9,CASSVWGQNTDTQYF,TGTGCCAGCAGCGTTTGGGGGCAAAACACAGATACGCAGTATTTT
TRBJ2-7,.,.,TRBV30,CANGIRDYEQYF,TGTGCCAACGGGATCCGAGACTACGAGCAGTACTTC
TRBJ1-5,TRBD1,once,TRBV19,CASSGTGGTGPQHF,TGTGCCAGTTCCGGGACAGGCGGGACAGGGCCCCAGCATTTT
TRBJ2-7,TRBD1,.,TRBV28,CASRLSGTGFNEQYF,TGTGCCAGCAGACTGTCCGGGACAGGGTTCAACGAGCAGTACTTC
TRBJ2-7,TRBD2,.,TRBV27,CASSPGLAGEGYEQYF,TGTGCCAGCAGTCCCGGACTAGCGGGAGAGGGGTACGAGCAGTACTTC
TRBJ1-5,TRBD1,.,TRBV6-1,CASSFGTVGQPQHF,TGTGCCAGCAGTTTCGGGACAGTTGGACAGCCCCAGCATTTT
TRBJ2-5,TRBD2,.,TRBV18,CASSPLAGDGETQYF,TGTGCCAGCTCGCCACTAGCGGGGGACGGTGAGACCCAGTACTTC
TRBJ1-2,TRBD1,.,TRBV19,CASADRGRGYTF,TGTGCCAGTGCGGACAGGGGACGTGGCTACACCTTC
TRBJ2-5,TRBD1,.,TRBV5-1,CASRNRGHMEETQYF,TGCGCCAGCCGGAACAGGGGGCATATGGAAGAGACCCAGTACTTC
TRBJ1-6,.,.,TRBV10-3,CAAAGDNNSPLHF,TGTGCCGCGGCCGGGGATAATAATTCACCCCTCCACTTT
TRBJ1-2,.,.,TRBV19,CASSMTRQSYGYTF,TGTGCCAGTAGTATGACCCGACAGTCCTATGGCTACACCTTC
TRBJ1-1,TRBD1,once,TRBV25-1,CASRGQTGDTEAFF,TGTGCCAGCAGGGGGCAGACAGGGGATACTGAAGCTTTCTTT
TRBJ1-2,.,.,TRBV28,CASTPGGGGIYGYTF,TGTGCCAGCACCCCCGGCGGGGGTGGGATCTATGGCTACACCTTC
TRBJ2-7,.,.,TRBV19,CASSISGPDSEQYF,TGTGCCAGTAGTATATCAGGACCGGACAGCGAGCAGTACTTC
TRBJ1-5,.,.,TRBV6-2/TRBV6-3,CASSYTTFNQPQHF,TGTGCCAGCAGTTATACTACTTTCAATCAGCCCCAGCATTTT
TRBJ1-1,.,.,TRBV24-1,CATRGSTGGTEAFF,TGTGCCACCAGGGGGTCGACCGGGGGAACTGAAGCTTTCTTT
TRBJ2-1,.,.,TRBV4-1,CASSQGGSGLLRNEQFF,TGCGCCAGCAGCCAAGGAGGTAGCGGCCTCCTTAGAAATGAGCAGTTCTTC
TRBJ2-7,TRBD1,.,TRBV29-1,CSVGNGQGYYEQYF,TGCAGCGTTGGCAACGGACAGGGATACTACGAGCAGTACTTC
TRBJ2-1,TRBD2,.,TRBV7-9,CASSSTAGGKGNEQFF,TGTGCCAGCAGCTCAACAGCGGGGGGCAAAGGGAATGAGCAGTTCTTC
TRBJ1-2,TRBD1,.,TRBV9,CASSARTGWGLYGYTF,TGTGCCAGCAGCGCCCGGACAGGTTGGGGCCTCTATGGCTACACCTTC
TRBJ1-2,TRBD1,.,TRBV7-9,CASSLALPGQYGYTF,TGTGCCAGCAGCTTAGCGCTCCCGGGACAGTATGGCTACACCTTC
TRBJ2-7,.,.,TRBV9,CASSPSEGASYEQYF,TGTGCCAGCAGCCCTTCCGAAGGGGCCTCCTACGAGCAGTACTTC
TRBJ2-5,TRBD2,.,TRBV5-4,CASSFTSGGAEETQYF,TGTGCCAGCAGCTTCACTAGCGGGGGGGCCGAGGAGACCCAGTACTTC
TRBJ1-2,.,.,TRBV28,CASKAGGTDYGYTF,TGTGCCAGCAAGGCGGGGGGGACGGACTATGGCTACACCTTC